This TCR beta chain was captured in a study of CD8+ T cells in alopecia areata. For the study at large: Treated patients were given oral tofacitinib, which was dosed at 5 to 10 mg twice daily.

Notes on the study in general: Especially in alopecia totalis/universalis, lesional scalp showed greater clonality than normal scalp did.

Collected material from alopecia areata patients comprised lesional scalp punch biopsies and peripheral blood. Following extraction, RNA underwent reverse transcription to cDNA, which served as the sequencing template. Data came from immunoSEQ multiplex PCR; TCRdb stores just in-frame clones and leaves some out. The sample has 150,000 or so clones, roughly 44% seen once. Trimming removed 0 bases at V and 1 base at J, with 3 bases between. Germline V gene data show CDR1 as SGHTA and CDR2 as FQGTGA. This CDR3 region has 13 residues. This clone has a handful of counts. Antigen: not known. The same CDR3 can be traced to other DNA sequences in this sample.

The gene calls are TRBV7-3 and TRBJ1-1; no clear D gene. The TCR sequence derives from a human donor with alopecia areata. Specimen: CD4+ T cells sorted from blood. CDR3 region: CASSLTGNTEAFF. The CDR3 nucleotides read TGTGCCAGCAGCTTAACCGGGAACACTGAAGCTTTCTTT.